This TCR beta chain is drawn from a study of post-analysis software for immune sequencing data. Study-level background: There were relapsing-remitting, secondary progressive and progressive-relapsing multiple sclerosis among the disease courses included. Study-wide points: Among five TRBV segments more frequent in patients than controls were TRBV5-6, TRBV5-1 and TRBV20-1. Normalized Chao1 diversity in multiple sclerosis patients fell significantly below that of controls.

The junction had 14 bases not matched to a gene; V was cut back by 6 bases and J by 12 bases. Germline values: CDR1 SQVTM, CDR2 ANQGSEA. The CDR3 runs to 14 residues. For this clonotype: Its cognate antigen is unknown.

Prepared TCR beta cDNA libraries contained unique molecular identifiers. TCRdb ran MiXCR on the PCR reads and lists one entry per CDR3 protein. This table has roughly 800,000 distinct CDR3 sequences, about 50% appearing once. Input material: blood. The clonotype was recovered from a girl aged 5-17 years with multiple sclerosis. The gene calls are TRBV29-1 and TRBJ2-1, with 10 nucleotides matching TRBD2. The CDR3 region is CSVELAGLLPGQFF. The DNA of the CDR3 is TGCAGCGTAGAACTAGCGGGACTCCTCCCAGGGCAGTTCTTC.